What follows are 32 T cell receptor beta chains derived from one specimen sequenced in a study of T cells in Graves' hyperthyroidism and ophthalmopathy. TCR beta CDR3 regions were amplified from RNA. The TCR CDR3 first-round RT-PCR relied on the HTBI primer set. One entry per CDR3 protein, called by TCRdb with MiXCR from the multiplex PCR reads. The data show hundreds of thousands of distinct CDR3 sequences, around 40% seen once. Sequencing was performed on blood. The receptor source for this set is a woman in her 40s with Graves' hyperthyroidism.

This clonotype was recorded at least ten times. This rearrangement joins TRBV4-3 to TRBJ2-6; 7 bases align to TRBD1. This CDR3 is 17 amino acids long. J was trimmed by 0 bases and V by 3 bases; bases with no gene match: 5. Germline values: CDR1 LGHNA, CDR2 YSLEER. The chain's CDR3 is CASSHGDSDSGANVLTF. CDR3 nucleotide sequence: TGCGCCAGCAGCCATGGGGACAGTGACTCTGGGGCCAACGTCCTGACTTTC.

Here the CDR3 reads CASRVQGDTEAFF. The DNA for the CDR3 is TGCGCCAGCAGAGTCCAGGGGGACACTGAAGCTTTCTTT. The chain couples TRBV5-1 to TRBJ1-1; 7 bases agree with TRBD1. Losses at the gene ends were 5 bases for V and 3 bases for J; bases not matched to a gene: 4. The germline CDR1 and CDR2 sequences are SGHRS and YFSETQ. This CDR3 spans 13 amino acids.

The V gene is TRBV20-1, the J gene TRBJ1-6; 8 nucleotides line up with TRBD1. V lost 0 bases to trimming and J lost 14 bases; unmatched junction nucleotides: 12. CDR3 length: 15 residues. Germline V lookup: CDR1 DFQATT, CDR2 SNEGSKA (reference sequence). This CDR3 reads CSARDPLGQGDTLHF. CDR3 coding DNA: TGCAGTGCTAGAGATCCTCTAGGACAGGGTGACACCCTCCACTTT.

This clonotype was detected many times. Here the CDR3 reads CASSYETPANYGYTF. CDR3 coding DNA: TGTGCCAGCAGTTACGAGACCCCAGCTAACTATGGCTACACCTTC. The V gene is TRBV6-5, the J gene TRBJ1-2; the D is unclear. V dropped 2 bases and J dropped 0 bases, with 10 bases sitting between them. CDR1 MNHEY and CDR2 SVGAGI come from the germline V gene. The CDR3 has 15 amino acids.

This clonotype has a count of ten or more. The chain uses TRBV7-2 and TRBJ2-2; TRBD2 is a possible D gene (5 bases). The length of the CDR3 is 14 residues. Germline values: CDR1 SGHTA, CDR2 FQGNSA. The V end lost 9 bases, the J end lost 4 bases, and 15 bases lay between the germline ends. The CDR3 protein is CASLAFAATGELFF. The CDR3 nucleotides read TGTGCCAGTCTAGCTTTCGCGGCCACCGGGGAGCTGTTTTTT.

At least ten counts were recorded for this clonotype. J is TRBJ2-5 and V is TRBV5-6; tentative D call: TRBD2 (6 bases). Germline V gives CDR1 SGHDT, CDR2 YYEEEE. The germline V and J ends were trimmed by 3 bases and 10 bases, with 10 bases remaining between them. The length of the CDR3 is 11 residues. For the CDR3, the DNA is TGTGCCAGCAGCTCGGGGGTCGGCCAGTACTTC. Protein: CASSSGVGQYF.

This clonotype was found a few times. The chain employs TRBV5-1 and TRBJ2-5; TRBD1 agrees at 7 bases. This CDR3 is built from 15 residues. Germline V gene data show CDR1 as SGHRS and CDR2 as YFSETQ. Germline trimming cut 0 bases from V and 4 bases from J; bases unmatched to any gene: 6. The chain's CDR3 is CASSLVAGGSETQYF. As DNA, the CDR3 is TGCGCCAGCAGCTTGGTGGCAGGGGGATCAGAGACCCAGTACTTC.

Points on this clonotype: Likely a read error: the CDR3 ends without its conserved phenylalanine or tryptophan. The DNA is omitted, as the CDR3 cannot be located on it reliably, and the CDR3 follows TCRdb's listing. The chain is built from TRBV5-1 and TRBJ2-2; the DNA was not used to check the table's D call, TRBD1. The CDR3 is 12 amino acids long, termini counted. Germline-derived CDR1 and CDR2 are SGHRS and YFSETQ. Here the CDR3 reads CASSLTGNTGEL.

V usage is TRBV6-5 and J usage is TRBJ1-1; D call uncertain. This CDR3 region has 13 residues. Trimming took 5 bases from V and 4 from J, leaving 11 bases between them. Germline V CDR1 and CDR2: MNHEY, SVGAGI. The CDR3 DNA sequence: TGTGCCAGCAGTCCAGGATCGGGCACTGAAGCTTTCTTT. Amino acids: CASSPGSGTEAFF.

Notes on this clonotype: The germline gene is not matched at one end of the junction; a read error may be the cause. V is TRBV10-2 and J is TRBJ2-5; D unresolved. Germline loops: CDR1 WSHSY, CDR2 SAAADI. The CDR3 covers 17 residues. CDR3: CASRLQSMSELTGAQYF. CDR3 nucleotides: TGTGCCAGCAGATTACAGAGTATGTCGGAATTGACTGGGGCCCAGTACTTC.

The CDR3 spells CASSQPTGGRYGYTF. CDR3 nucleotide sequence: TGTGCCAGCAGCCAGCCGACAGGGGGCCGCTATGGCTACACCTTC. This chain uses TRBV7-8 with TRBJ1-2, with 10 bases fitting TRBD1. Germline CDR1 and CDR2: SGHVS and FQNEAQ. Trimming cost V 5 bases and J 4 bases; bases outside gene matches: 7. This CDR3 region has 15 residues.

This clonotype was counted ten times or more. The J gene is TRBJ2-5, the V gene TRBV7-9; maybe TRBD1 (6 bases). Trimming left V 5 bases short and J 0 bases short, with 19 bases between. The CDR3 contains 17 residues. The germline CDR1 and CDR2 sequences are SEHNR and FQNEAQ (reference sequence). CDR3: CASSQPRRDTYQETQYF. The CDR3 DNA reads as TGTGCCAGCAGCCAGCCCCGCCGGGACACCTACCAAGAGACCCAGTACTTC.

A note on this clonotype: A read error may be the cause here, since a much bigger clone is one base away. V gene TRBV5-1 combines with J gene TRBJ2-5, with TRBD2 matching over 7 bases. J was trimmed by 7 bases and V by 4 bases; bases with no gene match: 10. Germline V CDR1 and CDR2: SGHRS, YFSETQ. The CDR3 sequence is 14 residues long. The CDR3 protein is CASSQVTSWGTQYF. DNA of the CDR3: TGCGCCAGCAGCCAAGTGACTAGCTGGGGGACCCAGTACTTC.

CDR3 amino acids: CASSLAVYSYEQYF. The CDR3 DNA reads TGTGCCAGCAGTTTGGCCGTCTACTCCTACGAGCAGTACTTC. The rearrangement links TRBV12-3 or TRBV12-4 to TRBJ2-7, with D uncertain. Trimming pared 3 bases from V and 0 bases from J, leaving 9 bases between. The CDR3 covers 14 residues.

This clonotype has more than one count but fewer than ten. The chain links TRBV25-1 to TRBJ1-3; D perhaps matches TRBD1 (5 bases). V lost 6 bases and J 0 bases, leaving 15 bases between the germline ends. The CDR3 extends over 16 amino acids. Germline loops: CDR1 MGHDK, CDR2 SYGVNS. The CDR3 spells CASSVLLDSSGNTIYF. DNA for the CDR3: TGTGCCAGCAGCGTCCTTCTAGACAGCTCTGGAAACACCATATATTTT.

This chain links TRBV7-9 with TRBJ1-2, with 10 bases that match TRBD1. Germline-derived CDR1 and CDR2 are SEHNR and FQNEAQ (reference sequence). The CDR3 loop spans 15 amino acids. V was clipped by 5 bases and J by 2 bases; unmatched bases: 5. CDR3 protein: CASSHRDRGNYGYTF. CDR3 nucleotide sequence: TGTGCCAGCAGCCACCGGGACAGGGGCAACTATGGCTACACCTTC.

The sample holds one count of this clonotype. The V call is TRBV6-5, the J call TRBJ2-2; D not certain. Trimming shortened V by 0 bases and J by 6 bases, and 8 bases separated the two germline ends. The CDR3 runs 14 residues. Germline assignment: CDR1 MNHEY and CDR2 SVGAGI. This CDR3 reads CASSYSEVSGELFF. In DNA, the CDR3 is TGTGCCAGCAGTTACTCCGAGGTTTCCGGGGAGCTGTTTTTT.

This clonotype occurred many times. The chain carries TRBV19 and TRBJ1-2; no clear D gene. Deletions cut 1 base from V and 2 bases from J, with 8 bases between. The length of the CDR3 is 14 residues. Germline V gene lookup returns CDR1 LNHDA and CDR2 SQIVND (reference sequence). This CDR3 reads CASSIGSLNYGYTF. In DNA form, the CDR3 reads TGTGCCAGTAGTATAGGCAGCCTCAACTATGGCTACACCTTC.

This clonotype has at least ten counts. J is TRBJ1-5 and V is TRBV19; maybe TRBD1 (5 bases). The CDR3 runs to 14 residues. Germline CDR1 is LNHDA and CDR2 is SQIVND (reference sequence). Trimming took off 8 bases at V and 6 bases at J, with 17 bases between the two ends. CDR3 sequence (DNA): TGTGCCAGTGGCCGGGGGTCCGGCGGTCAGCCCCAGCATTTT. Translating it yields CASGRGSGGQPQHF.

This sequence joins TRBV7-8 and TRBJ2-3; D gene unclear. Looked up from germline, CDR1 is SGHVS and CDR2 is FQNEAQ. V was pared by 7 bases and J by 3 bases, with 14 bases between. This CDR3 is 14 amino acids long. DNA of the CDR3: TGTGCCAGCACCCGCTCGACGTTAACAGATACGCAGTATTTT. Translating it yields CASTRSTLTDTQYF.

About this clonotype: One end of the junction is discordant with germline, which a read error may explain. The chain employs TRBV10-3 and TRBJ2-7; the match to TRBD2 covers 8 bases. The CDR3 totals 14 residues. Germline values: CDR1 ENHRY, CDR2 SYGVKD. The CDR3 here is CASSKLAGTYEQYF. For the CDR3, the DNA is TGTGCCAGCAGTAAGCTAGCGGGTACCTACGAGCAGTACTTC.

This clonotype was observed many times. The chain employs TRBV7-2 and TRBJ1-1; D possibly corresponds to TRBD1 (6 bases). CDR3 length: 14 residues. V was cut by 1 base and J by 4 bases, with 10 bases left in between. The germline gives CDR1 SGHTA, CDR2 FQGNSA. CDR3 in amino acids: CASSLEGQLTEAFF. For the CDR3, the DNA is TGTGCCAGCAGCTTAGAAGGACAGCTCACTGAAGCTTTCTTT.

Concerning this clonotype: An end of the junction does not agree with germline; a read error may underlie this. The CDR3 loop is CASSLMSGMTGELFF. CDR3 coding DNA: TGTGCCAGCAGTTTAATGTCAGGGATGACCGGGGAGCTGTTTTTT. The V and J genes are TRBV10-3 and TRBJ2-2, with D perhaps matching TRBD1 (5 bases). From germline, CDR1 is ENHRY and CDR2 SYGVKD. The CDR3 contains 15 residues.

This clonotype has ten or more counts. J is TRBJ1-1 and V is TRBV25-1; 9 bases fit TRBD1. The CDR3 length is 16 residues. Germline CDR1 reads MGHDK; CDR2 reads SYGVNS. The J segment lost 1 base and the V segment lost 4 bases, leaving 7 bases of the junction unmatched. Here the CDR3 DNA reads TGTGCCAGCAGTGTTACTGGACAGGGGAAGAACACTGAAGCTTTCTTT. Protein sequence: CASSVTGQGKNTEAFF. The variable domain in full, with the rest retrieved from reference TRBV25-1 and TRBJ1-1, is EADIYQTPRYLVIGTGKKITLECSQTMGHDKMYWYQQDPGMELHLIHYSYGVNSTEKGDLSSESTVSRIRTEHFPLTLESARPSHTSQYLCASSVTGQGKNTEAFFGQGTRLTVV.

Note on this clonotype: A read error may produce the germline difference seen at one junction end. The V gene is TRBV7-8, the J gene TRBJ2-3, with 10 bases identical to TRBD1. Germline CDR1 SGHVS, CDR2 FQNEAQ. The CDR3 totals 16 residues. The CDR3 region is CASSLQHDRGRDTRYF. The CDR3 coding sequence is TGTGCCAGCAGCCTACAGCATGACAGGGGGCGGGATACGCGGTATTTT.

This clonotype was observed once. The rearrangement uses TRBV6-6 and TRBJ1-2; 7 bases map to TRBD1. Germline values: CDR1 MNHNY, CDR2 SVGAGI (reference sequence). This CDR3 is built from 15 residues. Trimming cost V 4 bases and J 8 bases; bases outside gene matches: 13. The CDR3 coding sequence is TGTGCCAGCAGTTCCGGACAGGCCCAAGCTTTCGGCTACACCTTC. This encodes CASSSGQAQAFGYTF.

V gene TRBV7-9 combines with J gene TRBJ1-4; no clear D. The CDR3 totals 15 residues. Trimming pared 4 bases from V and 0 bases from J, leaving 9 bases between. Germline-derived CDR1 and CDR2 are SEHNR and FQNEAQ (reference sequence). The CDR3 reads CASSYLAATNEKLFF. CDR3 DNA sequence: TGTGCCAGCAGCTACTTGGCAGCAACTAATGAAAAACTGTTTTTT. Full variable domain (remainder filled in from reference TRBV7-9 and TRBJ1-4): DTGVSQNPRHKITKRGQNVTFRCDPISEHNRLYWYRQTLGQGPEFLTYFQNEAQLEKSRLLSDRFSAERPKGSFSTLEIQRTEQGDSAMYLCASSYLAATNEKLFFGSGTQLSVL.

This clonotype has ten or more counts. This chain links TRBV5-1 with TRBJ2-7; 7 nucleotides agree with TRBD1. CDR3 length: 14 amino acids. Germline V gene data show CDR1 as SGHRS and CDR2 as YFSETQ. The J segment lost 5 bases and the V segment lost 4 bases, leaving 9 bases of the junction unmatched. DNA of the CDR3: TGCGCCAGCAGCCAAGGACAGGTCGACCACGAGCAGTACTTC. Translating it yields CASSQGQVDHEQYF.

This clonotype was seen a single time. The J gene is TRBJ1-1, the V gene TRBV10-2, with no clear D. V lost 6 bases, J lost 1 base, and 6 bases lay in between. This CDR3 is 12 amino acids long. Germline V gene lookup returns CDR1 WSHSY and CDR2 SAAADI. CDR3: CASSHQNTEAFF. In DNA, the CDR3 is TGCGCCAGCAGCCACCAGAACACTGAAGCTTTCTTT.

With respect to this clonotype: The missing conserved phenylalanine or tryptophan at the end of this CDR3 makes a read error likely. This sequence joins TRBV12-3 or TRBV12-4 and TRBJ1-6; D is ambiguous. The V end was cut by 1 base, the J end by 6 bases, with 10 bases between. The CDR3 has 15 residues. CDR3 in amino acids: CASSLDWEINSPLHS. CDR3 DNA: TGTGCCAGCAGTTTAGACTGGGAAATTAATTCACCCCTCCACTCT.

This clonotype turned up a few times. CDR3 bases: TGTGCCAGTAGTCAGTCGGTAGAGCCCCAGCATTTT. This encodes CASSQSVEPQHF. The genes are TRBV19 and TRBJ1-5; D gene uncertain. Germline CDR1 LNHDA, CDR2 SQIVND (reference sequence). The CDR3 loop spans 12 amino acids. Trimming removed 5 bases from V and 8 bases from J, with 10 bases in between.

The chain recombines TRBV19 with TRBJ1-2; TRBD1 is a possible D gene (6 bases). V lost 5 bases to trimming and J lost 4 bases, with 14 bases between them. CDR3 length: 14 amino acids. Germline V lookup: CDR1 LNHDA, CDR2 SQIVND (reference sequence). The CDR3 nucleotides read TGTGCCAGTAGTCCACTACAGGGCCCCTATGGCTACACCTTC. It is translated as CASSPLQGPYGYTF.